The sequence of this T cell receptor (beta chain) was determined in a study of TIL therapy for anti-PD-1-resistant metastatic lung cancer. Study results and caveats: Many TIL product clones were absent from baseline tumor, suggesting clonal contraction. The cohort had more treatment-naive, never-smoker and oncogene-addicted patients than typical.

Time point reported: pre-treatment sample, taken before nivolumab and TIL therapy. Pleural nodules or supraclavicular lymph nodes made up most of the excised metastases sampled. Enrollment ran from October 2017 to early 2020. CDR3 size: 15 residues. Germline V CDR1 and CDR2: MGHRA, YSYEKL. The V gene lost 4 bases and the J gene lost 4 bases, with 14 bases spanning the gap. This clone was observed a few times. Its antigen is still unknown. The libraries were made with immunoSEQ v3. Each library reached some 2 million read pairs, or roughly 5-6.5 million at deep level. Libraries were prepared by immunoSEQ multiplex PCR; TCRdb keeps only in-frame clonotypes and omits some of them. Here the sample spans more than 8,000 clones, 55% to 70% being singletons.

The source is a person between 25 and 79 years old with non-small cell lung cancer. Source: tumor tissue, taken at baseline. The chain is built from TRBV4-1 and TRBJ1-5, with D unclear. The CDR3 loop is CASSPAGRVNQPQHF. CDR3 in DNA: TGCGCCAGCAGCCCAGCCGGACGGGTGAATCAGCCCCAGCATTTT.